The source of this T cell receptor beta chain is a study of cytomegalovirus exposure and HLA in healthy donors. Notes on the study in general: In a later analysis, TCR beta V- and J-gene trimming showed a link to a missense DCLRE1C variant.

This clone turned up a few times. Antigen unknown. V shed 5 bases, J shed 2 bases, and the junction held 9 bases outside the gene matches. CDR1 is LGHNA, CDR2 YSLEER, per germline. CDR3 size: 16 residues. The PCR ran on 60 Vbeta and 13 Jbeta primers. Generated by immunoSEQ multiplex PCR, the TCRdb table keeps only in-frame clones and is missing some. In the table there are roughly 100,000 clones, around three quarters of which are singletons. The gene calls are TRBV4-3 and TRBJ2-1; 7 nucleotides line up with TRBD1. Material: PBMCs. The source is a man aged 35 to 55 in good health and CMV-seronegative. CDR3 region: CASSSHTGETYNEQFF. CDR3 sequence (DNA): TGCGCCAGCAGCTCACATACAGGGGAAACCTACAATGAGCAGTTCTTC.